The 5 T cell receptor beta chains presented below share a single source sample, sequenced in a study of cytomegalovirus exposure and HLA in healthy donors. PCR was performed using 60 Vbeta and 13 Jbeta primers. The protocol was immunoSEQ multiplex PCR, while the TCRdb copy is restricted to in-frame clones and leaves out a portion. The table records 190,000 or so clones, 75% to 85% of them present only once. Sequencing was performed on PBMCs. The receptors were sampled from a boy aged 5-17 years in good health and CMV-seronegative.

The chain combines TRBV7-6 with TRBJ1-1, with D hard to call. The CDR3 totals 14 residues. The germline gives CDR1 SGHVS, CDR2 FNYEAQ. The V end was cut by 0 bases, the J end by 5 bases, with 10 bases between. The CDR3 protein is CASSLALAGTEAFF. The CDR3, as DNA: TGTGCCAGCAGCTTAGCGCTGGCAGGAACTGAAGCTTTCTTT.

J is TRBJ1-5 and V is TRBV10-3, with a possible D match to TRBD1 (5 bases). Looked up from germline, CDR1 is ENHRY and CDR2 is SYGVKD. Between the trimmed V and J ends, which lost 4 bases and 6 bases, there was a span of 13 bases. The CDR3 extends over 14 amino acids. CDR3 sequence: CAISAGTRGQPQHF. The CDR3 DNA reads TGTGCCATCAGTGCGGGGACTCGAGGTCAGCCCCAGCATTTT.

The chain combines TRBV25-1 with TRBJ2-5; perhaps TRBD2 as D (6 bases). Per the germline V gene, CDR1 is MGHDK and CDR2 is SYGVNS. V lost 0 bases, J lost 4 bases, and 18 bases lay in between. The CDR3 consists of 17 residues. CDR3 in DNA: TGTGCCAGCAGTGAATATCTCCTCGGGGGTGATCGAGAGACCCAGTACTTC. Translation: CASSEYLLGGDRETQYF.

The chain uses TRBV9 and TRBJ2-5, with 13 bases fitting TRBD2. The V and J ends lost 1 base and 5 bases, in that order; junction bases with no gene match: 5. Germline V gene lookup returns CDR1 SGDLS and CDR2 YYNGEE. This CDR3 has 16 amino acids. CDR3 protein: CASSVNPTSGGETQYF. Here the CDR3 DNA reads TGTGCCAGCAGCGTAAATCCGACTAGCGGGGGGGAGACCCAGTACTTC.

This clone was found a few times. The CDR3 sequence: CASSPMRGMSGYEQYF. The CDR3 bases are TGTGCCAGCAGCCCCATGCGGGGGATGTCGGGTTACGAGCAGTACTTC. The chain employs TRBV7-9 and TRBJ2-7; the match to TRBD2 covers 7 bases. J gave up 4 bases and V 5 bases, and 14 bases lay outside the gene matches. Germline V gene data show CDR1 as SEHNR and CDR2 as FQNEAQ (reference sequence). The CDR3 consists of 16 residues.